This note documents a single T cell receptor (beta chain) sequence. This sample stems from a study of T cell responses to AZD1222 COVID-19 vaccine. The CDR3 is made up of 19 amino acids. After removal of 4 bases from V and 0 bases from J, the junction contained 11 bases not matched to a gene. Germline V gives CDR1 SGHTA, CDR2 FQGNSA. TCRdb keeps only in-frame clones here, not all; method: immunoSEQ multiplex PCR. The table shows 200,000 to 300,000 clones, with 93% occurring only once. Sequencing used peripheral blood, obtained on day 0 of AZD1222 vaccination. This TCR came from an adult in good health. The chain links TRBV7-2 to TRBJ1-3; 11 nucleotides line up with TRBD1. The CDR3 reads CASSWTTGQGVYSGNTIYF. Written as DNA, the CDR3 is TGTGCCAGCAGCTGGACTACGGGACAGGGGGTTTACTCTGGAAACACCATATATTTT.